These 8 T cell receptor beta chains were sequenced from one sample in a study of vaccination effects on CD4 cells after COVID-19. Using immunoSEQ multiplex PCR, the repertoire was profiled, and TCRdb retains in-frame clones only, with some absent. This table has about 31,000 clones, approximately 69% appearing once. No antigen is known for these receptors. Sequencing in the ViraFEST assay came after antigen-specific CD4+ T cells had been expanded with viral peptide pools, which were used to stimulate PBMC. Following 10 days of culture, CD4+ T cells were isolated. The participants, recipients of two vaccine doses, got either BNT162b2 or mRNA-1273. The input for sequencing was CD4+ T cells from PBMCs cultured with SARS-CoV-2 spike peptides, taken after COVID-19 vaccination. The receptors were gathered from a human donor who received a COVID-19 vaccine.

The chain combines TRBV7-2 with TRBJ1-1; maybe TRBD1 (5 bases). Germline CDR1 SGHTA, CDR2 FQGNSA. The V and J ends lost 3 bases and 2 bases respectively, with 10 bases between them. The CDR3 spans 14 residues. DNA of the CDR3: TGTGCCAGCAGCTTTGACAGACAAAACACTGAAGCTTTCTTT. Translated, it gives CASSFDRQNTEAFF.

The gene calls are TRBV7-8 and TRBJ2-7; maybe TRBD2 (6 bases). V lost 0 bases and J lost 2, with 11 bases in between. Germline values: CDR1 SGHVS, CDR2 FQNEAQ. CDR3 length: 15 amino acids. CDR3 DNA sequence: TGTGCCAGCAGCTTAGCGGCCCGACTAGCCTACGAGCAGTACTTC. This encodes CASSLAARLAYEQYF.

V gene TRBV12-3 or TRBV12-4 combines with J gene TRBJ2-5; D not resolved. This CDR3 has 13 amino acids. The V end was cut by 4 bases, the J end by 0 bases, with 6 bases between. The CDR3 loop reads CASSSENQETQYF. CDR3 nucleotide sequence: TGTGCCAGCAGTTCGGAGAACCAAGAGACCCAGTACTTC.

CDR3 residues: CASSLGLAETNIQYF. In nucleotides, the CDR3 is TGTGCCAGCAGCTTAGGACTAGCGGAGACAAACATTCAGTACTTC. V is TRBV5-8 and J is TRBJ2-4; TRBD2 aligns across 10 bases. Germline-derived CDR1 and CDR2 are SGHTS and YDEGEE. V lost 2 bases and J lost 6; bases outside the gene matches: 5. The CDR3 extends over 15 amino acids.

The chain is built from TRBV11-2 and TRBJ1-3; possible D gene TRBD1, 5 bases. V lost 1 base and J 1 base, leaving 11 bases between the germline ends. Germline-derived CDR1 and CDR2 are SGHAT and FQNNGV. There are 16 residues in the CDR3. CDR3 in amino acids: CASSLALGESGNTIYF. In DNA, the CDR3 is TGTGCCAGCAGCTTAGCGTTAGGGGAGTCTGGAAACACCATATATTTT.

A few counts support this clone. V is TRBV14 and J is TRBJ2-2; maybe TRBD2 (6 bases). CDR1 SGHDN and CDR2 FVKESK come from the germline V gene. Trimming cost V 4 bases and J 1 base, with 13 bases left between them. The CDR3 contains 16 residues. CDR3 in amino acids: CASSPLGSGNTGELFF. Here the CDR3 DNA reads TGTGCCAGCAGCCCCCTGGGTAGCGGGAACACCGGGGAGCTGTTTTTT.

The chain recombines TRBV6-4 with TRBJ1-5, with D possibly matching TRBD1 (6 bases). CDR1 is MRHNA, CDR2 SNTAGT, per germline. The CDR3 loop spans 13 amino acids. V shed 3 bases and J shed 5 bases, with 8 bases lying between them. This CDR3 is CASSEGAHQPQHF. The CDR3 coding sequence is TGTGCCAGCAGTGAGGGGGCGCATCAGCCCCAGCATTTT.

The rearrangement joins TRBV5-4 to TRBJ2-1; 10 positions match TRBD1. Germline V lookup: CDR1 SGHNT, CDR2 YYREEE (reference sequence). Germline trimming cut 6 bases from V and 7 bases from J; bases unmatched to any gene: 4. The CDR3 extends over 13 amino acids. DNA of the CDR3: TGTGCCAGCACCCCGGACAGGGGGAATGAGCAGTTCTTC. It is translated as CASTPDRGNEQFF. Full variable domain (remainder filled in from reference TRBV5-4 and TRBJ2-1): ETGVTQSPTHLIKTRGQQVTLRCSSQSGHNTVSWYQQALGQGPQFIFQYYREEENGRGNFPPRFSGLQFPNYSSELNVNALELDDSALYLCASTPDRGNEQFFGPGTRLTVL.